Listed here are 22 T cell receptor beta chains from one sample, sequenced in a study of blood T cell repertoires in COVID-19. Clones were read by immunoSEQ multiplex PCR, and TCRdb kept only the in-frame ones, dropping some. The data hold around 180,000 clones, with 85% observed a single time. The specimen was peripheral blood. These receptors were taken from a person aged 65-85 years with COVID-19, enrolled during active disease.

This chain links TRBV20-1 with TRBJ1-5; D not resolved. V lost 8 bases and J 9 bases, leaving 8 bases between the germline ends. The germline CDR1 and CDR2 sequences are DFQATT and SNEGSKA (reference sequence). The CDR3 length is 9 residues. CDR3: CSSGWPQHF. The CDR3 nucleotides are TGCAGTTCCGGGTGGCCCCAGCATTTT.

The V and J genes are TRBV7-2 and TRBJ1-2, with TRBD1 identical over 7 bases. Germline trimming cut 5 bases from V and 3 bases from J; bases unmatched to any gene: 9. The CDR3 runs to 15 residues. Germline assignment: CDR1 SGHTA and CDR2 FQGNSA. The CDR3 loop reads CASSGGRDRYYGYTF. The DNA for the CDR3 is TGTGCCAGCAGCGGAGGCCGGGACAGATACTATGGCTACACCTTC.

The CDR3 DNA reads as TGCGCCAGCAGCCAAGTAGGACAGGAAGAGACCCAGTACTTC. Translating it yields CASSQVGQEETQYF. The chain employs TRBV4-3 and TRBJ2-5; 7 bases line up with TRBD1. The germline CDR1 and CDR2 sequences are LGHNA and YSLEER. CDR3 length: 14 amino acids. With 1 base clipped from V and 3 bases from J, the junction kept 2 bases outside the gene matches.

This sequence joins TRBV12-3 or TRBV12-4 and TRBJ1-1; D might be TRBD1 (5 bases). This CDR3 comprises 13 residues. V lost 3 bases and J lost 4, with 9 bases in between. The CDR3 DNA is TGTGCCAGCAGTTTGCAGGGTGCCACTGAAGCTTTCTTT. Amino acid sequence: CASSLQGATEAFF.

The chain is built from TRBV7-7 and TRBJ2-5; 9 nucleotides align to TRBD2. The CDR3 totals 19 residues. CDR1 SSHAT and CDR2 FNYEAQ come from the germline V gene (reference sequence). V shed 5 bases, J shed 5 bases, and the junction held 21 bases outside the gene matches. As DNA, the CDR3 is TGTGCCAGCAGCCCCGTGGTATGGGGGTTAGCGGGAGTGGGGGAGACCCAGTACTTC. It encodes CASSPVVWGLAGVGETQYF.

The chain joins TRBV24-1 to TRBJ2-7; 9 bases are a match to TRBD1. The ends lost 7 bases at V and 5 bases at J; junction bases unmatched: 11. The CDR3 runs 15 residues. CDR1 and CDR2 from the germline V gene are KGHDR and SFDVKD. CDR3 DNA sequence: TGTGCCACCAGCAGCCAAGGGACAGGGACACACGAGCAGTACTTC. This gives the protein CATSSQGTGTHEQYF.

The chain links TRBV10-3 to TRBJ2-7; TRBD2 matches 7 bases. The V gene end was trimmed by 2 bases and the J gene end by 1 base; junction bases not matched to a gene: 17. This CDR3 is built from 19 residues. Germline V CDR1 and CDR2: ENHRY, SYGVKD. The CDR3 DNA follows: TGTGCCATCAGTGAGCCAACGGAGGCTACTAGCGTACATTCCTACGAGCAGTACTTC. Amino acid sequence: CAISEPTEATSVHSYEQYF.

The chain carries TRBV7-9 and TRBJ1-6; 7 bases agree with TRBD1. The CDR3 is made up of 15 amino acids. Trimming took 0 bases from V and 7 from J; bases not matched to a gene: 3. Per the germline V gene, CDR1 is SEHNR and CDR2 is FQNEAQ (reference sequence). CDR3 coding DNA: TGTGCCAGCAGCTTAGCAGGGGGCGCGAATTCACCCCTCCACTTT. It yields the protein CASSLAGGANSPLHF. The full variable domain, with the rest looked up from reference TRBV7-9 and TRBJ1-6, is DTGVSQNPRHKITKRGQNVTFRCDPISEHNRLYWYRQTLGQGPEFLTYFQNEAQLEKSRLLSDRFSAERPKGSFSTLEIQRTEQGDSAMYLCASSLAGGANSPLHFGNGTRLTVT.

The chain links TRBV10-3 to TRBJ1-2; TRBD1 aligns across 7 bases. Unmatched junction bases numbered 15, after V lost 9 bases and J lost 8 bases. The length of the CDR3 is 14 residues. Germline V CDR1 and CDR2: ENHRY, SYGVKD. CDR3 loop: CAINQQGMDRGYTF. The CDR3 DNA reads TGTGCCATAAACCAACAGGGGATGGATCGGGGCTACACCTTC.

The V and J genes are TRBV19 and TRBJ1-1; D not certain. Deletions cut 5 bases from V and 1 base from J, with 14 bases between. The germline V gene encodes CDR1 LNHDA and CDR2 SQIVND (reference sequence). This CDR3 has 15 residues. CDR3 sequence (DNA): TGTGCCAGTAGTGCTGGCAGGTTGCCGAACACTGAAGCTTTCTTT. This translates into CASSAGRLPNTEAFF. Full variable domain (missing parts from reference TRBV19 and TRBJ1-1): DGGITQSPKYLFRKEGQNVTLSCEQNLNHDAMYWYRQDPGQGLRLIYYSQIVNDFQKGDIAEGYSVSREKKESFPLTVTSAQKNPTAFYLCASSAGRLPNTEAFFGQGTRLTVV.

V usage is TRBV6-6 and J usage is TRBJ2-3; D is possibly TRBD2 (5 bases). Germline V gene data show CDR1 as MNHNY and CDR2 as SVGAGI (reference sequence). V lost 6 bases to trimming and J lost 2 bases, with 12 bases between them. This CDR3 spans 14 amino acids. The CDR3 DNA reads as TGTGCCAGCAGAGGTAGGGAGCTCACAGATACGCAGTATTTT. It codes for CASRGRELTDTQYF.

The chain employs TRBV19 and TRBJ1-5, with a possible D match to TRBD1 (6 bases). CDR1 is LNHDA and CDR2 is SQIVND in the germline V gene (reference sequence). The length of the CDR3 is 17 residues. V was clipped by 4 bases and J by 1 base, with 17 bases between them. The chain's CDR3 is CASSTYRGAGSNQPQHF. The CDR3 coding sequence is TGTGCCAGTAGTACCTACCGGGGGGCAGGAAGCAATCAGCCCCAGCATTTT.

This chain joins TRBV21-1 and TRBJ2-3; TRBD2, the D gene given by the table, was not confirmed from the DNA. TRBV21-1 is annotated as a pseudogene. The CDR3 covers 15 residues. CDR3 DNA sequence: TGTGCCAGCAGCAGACTAGCGGGGGACACAGATACGCAGTATTTT. Translated, it gives CASSRLAGDTDTQYF.

The gene calls are TRBV5-1 and TRBJ1-1; possibly TRBD1 for D (5 bases). Per germline, CDR1 SGHRS and CDR2 YFSETQ. The CDR3 length is 14 residues. The germline V and J ends were trimmed by 2 bases and 3 bases, with 11 bases remaining between them. DNA for the CDR3: TGCGCCAGCAGCTTCCAGGGTTTGGACACTGAAGCTTTCTTT. This codes for CASSFQGLDTEAFF.

The gene calls are TRBV19 and TRBJ2-7; 11 nucleotides align to TRBD2. The J segment lost 2 bases and the V segment lost 5 bases, leaving 11 bases of the junction unmatched. CDR1 and CDR2 (germline): LNHDA, SQIVND (reference sequence). The CDR3 runs 17 residues. CDR3 amino acids: CASSLASGTSGTYEQYF. The CDR3 DNA follows: TGTGCCAGTAGTTTGGCCTCAGGGACTAGCGGTACCTACGAGCAGTACTTC. Drawing the rest from reference TRBV19 and TRBJ2-7, the complete variable domain is DGGITQSPKYLFRKEGQNVTLSCEQNLNHDAMYWYRQDPGQGLRLIYYSQIVNDFQKGDIAEGYSVSREKKESFPLTVTSAQKNPTAFYLCASSLASGTSGTYEQYFGPGTRLTVT.

The V call is TRBV27, the J call TRBJ1-2, with D unresolved. Germline CDR1 and CDR2: MNHEY and SMNVEV (reference sequence). Trimming took off 2 bases at V and 4 bases at J, with 11 bases between the two ends. This CDR3 spans 14 amino acids. As DNA, the CDR3 is TGTGCCAGCAGTTTAAAGCCGGGGTTCTATGGCTACACCTTC. Protein sequence: CASSLKPGFYGYTF.

The CDR3 sequence is CASSLAAGGTDTQYF. CDR3 DNA sequence: TGTGCCAGCAGCTTAGCCGCAGGGGGTACAGATACGCAGTATTTT. This chain joins TRBV7-6 and TRBJ2-3; 7 nucleotides match TRBD1. This CDR3 is built from 15 residues. The germline CDR1 and CDR2 sequences are SGHVS and FNYEAQ. Losses at the gene ends were 0 bases for V and 3 bases for J; bases not matched to a gene: 3. Full variable domain (missing parts from reference TRBV7-6 and TRBJ2-3): GAGVSQSPRYKVTKRGQDVALRCDPISGHVSLYWYRQALGQGPEFLTYFNYEAQQDKSGLPNDRFSAERPEGSISTLTIQRTEQRDSAMYRCASSLAAGGTDTQYFGPGTRLTVL.

V and J are TRBV7-3 and TRBJ2-3; 12 nucleotides agree with TRBD2. The CDR3 sequence is 16 residues long. CDR1 and CDR2 from the germline V gene are SGHTA and FQGTGA. Trimming removed 5 bases from V and 4 bases from J; junction bases left unmatched: 7. For the CDR3, the DNA is TGTGCCAGCAGCAGCCCACTAGCGGGGGGAGCAGATACGCAGTATTTT. Its protein product is CASSSPLAGGADTQYF.

V gene TRBV5-4 combines with J gene TRBJ1-4; 11 nucleotides line up with TRBD1. This CDR3 comprises 13 residues. After removal of 10 bases from V and 4 bases from J, the junction contained 3 bases not matched to a gene. The germline gives CDR1 SGHNT, CDR2 YYREEE (reference sequence). CDR3 sequence reads: CAAGQGVNEKLFF. In DNA form, the CDR3 reads TGTGCCGCGGGACAGGGGGTTAATGAAAAACTGTTTTTT.

This clone has just a few counts. V is TRBV5-4 and J is TRBJ2-2; no clear D gene. V was clipped by 1 base and J by 6 bases, with 4 bases between them. This CDR3 comprises 12 residues. Per germline, CDR1 SGHNT and CDR2 YYREEE (reference sequence). The CDR3: CASSLLSGELFF. CDR3 bases: TGTGCCAGCAGCTTGCTTTCCGGGGAGCTGTTTTTT.

The V and J genes are TRBV19 and TRBJ1-1; possibly TRBD1 for D (5 bases). The germline V gene has CDR1 LNHDA and CDR2 SQIVND (reference sequence). The CDR3 covers 15 residues. V lost 10 bases and J 4 bases, leaving 22 bases between the germline ends. For the CDR3, the DNA is TGTGCCACTAACCCCAGGGCGGGGGGAACCACTGAAGCTTTCTTT. Residues: CATNPRAGGTTEAFF.

The rearrangement links TRBV19 to TRBJ2-1; D ambiguous. Between the trimmed V and J ends, which lost 5 bases and 2 bases, there was a span of 4 bases. Germline CDR1 reads LNHDA; CDR2 reads SQIVND (reference sequence). The CDR3 totals 12 residues. The CDR3 region has the DNA TGTGCCAGTAGTCGGGCCTACAATGAGCAGTTCTTC. Protein product: CASSRAYNEQFF.